The clone carrying this T cell receptor beta chain was counted only a few times. Germline CDR1 and CDR2: MDHEN and SYDVKM. The CDR3 covers 15 residues. Deletions cut 6 bases from V and 5 bases from J, with 19 bases between. Constant-region reverse primers amplified full-length variable regions, followed by semi-nested Nested Universal Primer A PCR. TCRdb fed the 5' RACE reads into MiXCR, producing one record per CDR3 protein. The sample records roughly 54,000 distinct CDR3 sequences, 15% to 20% being singletons. This chain connects TRBV28 to TRBJ2-5; D possibly uses TRBD1 or TRBD2 (6 bases each). The TCR sequence derives from a female donor with breast cancer. Sample: naive CD4+ T cells sorted from blood. As to subset: naive CD4+ T cells, CD4+CD45RA+CD25-. This CDR3 reads CASSETGLYIETQYF. The CDR3 bases are TGTGCCAGCAGCGAGACAGGACTATACATCGAGACCCAGTACTTC.